This is a list of T cell receptor beta chains from one sample in a study of T cell responses to AZD1222 COVID-19 vaccine. Sequencing was performed with immunoSEQ multiplex PCR; in TCRdb, only in-frame clones are kept and a portion is missing. The sample yields 150,000 or so clones, 90% to 95% seen once. Sequencing used peripheral blood, obtained 28 days after the second AZD1222 dose. The origin of the receptors is an adult who received the AZD1222 COVID-19 vaccine. CDR3s include the opening cysteine and the closing phenylalanine or tryptophan. The D gene is left open where the match is weak. Rows may omit the clone size; those that give it use once, few, many or a size class.

j_call v_call clone_size d_call cdr3_nt cdr3_aa
TRBJ2-7 TRBV9 NA NA TGTGCCAGCAGCGTAGGGACGGAGGCCTACGAGCAGTACTTC CASSVGTEAYEQYF
TRBJ2-3 TRBV7-7 NA TRBD2 TGTGCCAGCAGCCTATTAGCGGGGGGGTCAGATACGCAGTATTTT CASSLLAGGSDTQYF
TRBJ1-1 TRBV30 NA TRBD1 TGTGCCTGGGTCGACAGGGGGAACACTGAAGCTTTCTTT CAWVDRGNTEAFF
TRBJ1-2 TRBV12-3/TRBV12-4 once TRBD1 TGTGCCAGCAGCCCCGGGACAGGGTGGGGCTACACCTTC CASSPGTGWGYTF
TRBJ1-5 TRBV9 NA NA TGTGCCAGCAGCGTAGGGGACACAGGCTATAGCAATCAGCCCCAGCATTTT CASSVGDTGYSNQPQHF
TRBJ2-1 TRBV4-1 NA TRBD2 TGCGCCAGCAGCCAAGGGGAGGGCTACAATGAGCAGTTCTTC CASSQGEGYNEQFF
TRBJ1-6 TRBV2 once NA TGTGCCAGCAGCCGGGACGAGAACCCTTCACCCCTCCACTTT CASSRDENPSPLHF
TRBJ2-2 TRBV5-8 NA NA TGTGCCAGCAGCTTGGGGAGGGGGCCCGGGGAGCTGTTTTTT CASSLGRGPGELFF
TRBJ1-1 TRBV30 NA NA TGTGCCTGGAGTGTCTTGGGACGGGGCACTGAAGCTTTCTTT CAWSVLGRGTEAFF
TRBJ2-1 TRBV6-5 NA NA TGTGCCAGCAGTAGCAGGGGTGATGAGCAGTTCTTC CASSSRGDEQFF
TRBJ1-2 TRBV30 NA NA TGTGCCTGGAAGGCGCAAATGGGAGGTGGCTACACCTTC CAWKAQMGGGYTF
TRBJ1-6 TRBV6-6 NA NA TGTGCCAGCAGTTACTCGGGGGGGAAGGGAAATTCACCCCTCCACTTT CASSYSGGKGNSPLHF
TRBJ2-4 TRBV5-1 NA TRBD2 TGCGCCAGCAGCTTTCTTGGCGGGGGGGCGGACATTCAGTACTTC CASSFLGGGADIQYF
TRBJ2-2 TRBV7-9 NA NA TGTGCCAGCAGCAATAGACAGGAAGGAACCGGGGAGCTGTTTTTT CASSNRQEGTGELFF
TRBJ1-1 TRBV19 NA NA TGTGCCAGTAGAATGGAGGGGGGTAACACTGAAGCTTTCTTT CASRMEGGNTEAFF
TRBJ2-7 TRBV2 NA NA TGTGCCAGCGGGATGGGGTCCTACGAGCAGTACTTC CASGMGSYEQYF
TRBJ1-1 TRBV27 NA TRBD1 TGTGCCAGCAGTTTTGGCAGGGGGGCTGAAGCTTTCTTT CASSFGRGAEAFF
TRBJ1-2 TRBV29-1 NA NA TGCAGCGTTGCCCGCAGCATCTATGGCTACACCTTC CSVARSIYGYTF
TRBJ2-1 TRBV19 once TRBD1 TGTGCCAGTACCCTGTCCGCCGGGACAGGGACAAATGAGCAGTTCTTC CASTLSAGTGTNEQFF
TRBJ1-1 TRBV18 few NA TGTGCCAGCTCACGGGAGAGCAGTCGCACTGAAGCTTTCTTT CASSRESSRTEAFF
TRBJ2-5 TRBV5-4 NA NA TGTGCCAGCAGCCCACCGACCGCGCAAGAGACCCAGTACTTC CASSPPTAQETQYF
TRBJ2-7 TRBV19 NA TRBD2 TGTGCCAGTAGTATGACGGGAGGGTCCTACGAGCAGTACTTC CASSMTGGSYEQYF
TRBJ1-6 TRBV7-2 NA NA TGTGCCAGCAGCTCCAGGCAGGGAAGTCCGACCCTCCACTTT CASSSRQGSPTLHF
TRBJ2-3 TRBV28 NA NA TGTGCCAGCAGTTTTTCGATTCTAGCTGTAACAGATACGCAGTATTTT CASSFSILAVTDTQYF
TRBJ1-2 TRBV6-5 NA NA TGTGCCAGCAAGGGCAGGGGCTATGGCTACACCTTC CASKGRGYGYTF
TRBJ2-1 TRBV6-2/TRBV6-3 NA TRBD1 TGTGCCAGCAGTTGGGACAGGGGGCGATATGAGCAGTTCTTC CASSWDRGRYEQFF
TRBJ1-1 TRBV7-9 NA TRBD1 TGTGCCAGCAGCGGCATACCGACAGGGGCCCCGAACACTGAAGCTTTCTTT CASSGIPTGAPNTEAFF
TRBJ1-3 TRBV9 NA NA TGTGCCAGCAGCCGAGCGGGAACGAACACCATATATTTT CASSRAGTNTIYF
TRBJ2-3 TRBV6-2/TRBV6-3 NA NA TGTGCCAGCAGCCTCTCATTAGCAGATACGCAGTATTTT CASSLSLADTQYF
TRBJ1-4 TRBV12-3/TRBV12-4 once NA TGTGCCAGCAGTAGGGGCCGAGCGGAACTGTTTTTT CASSRGRAELFF
TRBJ2-1 TRBV14 NA NA TGTGCCAGCAGCCAAGAGAGCGGTGAGCAGTTCTTC CASSQESGEQFF
TRBJ2-3 TRBV9 once NA TGTGCCAGCAGCGTAGCGGGCTCCACAGATACGCAGTATTTT CASSVAGSTDTQYF
TRBJ2-7 TRBV6-6 NA NA TGTGCCAGCAGAATCACCGCCTTGAGGGCACCCTACGAGCAGTACTTC CASRITALRAPYEQYF
TRBJ1-5 TRBV6-2/TRBV6-3 NA NA TGTGCCAGCAGTGTCGGGACACCTAATCAGCCCCAGCATTTT CASSVGTPNQPQHF
TRBJ1-3 TRBV7-2 NA NA TGTGCCAGCAGCTTAAGGTCACCCTCTGGAAACACCATATATTTT CASSLRSPSGNTIYF
TRBJ2-3 TRBV4-1 NA NA TGCGCCAGCAGCCAGGGAGTATCAGAGCAGTATTTT CASSQGVSEQYF
TRBJ1-5 TRBV6-5 NA TRBD1 TGTGCCAGCAGTTTACAGGGGCGTAGCAATCAGCCCCAGCATTTT CASSLQGRSNQPQHF
TRBJ1-2 TRBV7-2 NA NA TGTGCCAGCAGCTTAGGGTTTCAGGGGGGCTACACCTTC CASSLGFQGGYTF
TRBJ2-2 TRBV30 NA TRBD2 TGTGCCTGGACTAGCGGGGGGGCGAACACCGGGGAGCTGTTTTTT CAWTSGGANTGELFF
TRBJ2-5 TRBV6-5 NA NA TGTGCCAGCATAGGGGGGAAAGAGACCCAGTACTTC CASIGGKETQYF
TRBJ1-1 TRBV7-2 NA TRBD1 TGTGCCAGCAGCTCCCGGACAGGGGGGGACACTGAAGCTTTCTTT CASSSRTGGDTEAFF
TRBJ2-1 TRBV11-3 few TRBD2 TGTGCCAGCAGCATAGGAGCGGGGGGGTACAATGAGCAGTTCTTC CASSIGAGGYNEQFF